These 5 T cell receptor beta chains came from one sample sequenced in a study of cytomegalovirus exposure and HLA in healthy donors. PCR amplification relied on 60 Vbeta primers (plus 13 Jbeta primers). Sequenced by immunoSEQ multiplex PCR; TCRdb stores in-frame clones only, minus some. The sample contains fewer than 180,000 clones, more than 65% of which appear only once. The sequencing sample was made of PBMCs. These receptors were collected from a man aged 50-60 years in good health and CMV-seropositive.

This clone was observed a handful of times. The chain couples TRBV18 to TRBJ2-3; 10 nucleotides match TRBD2. V gave up 4 bases and J gave up 2 bases; unmatched junction bases: 6. The CDR3 contains 16 residues. Germline V gives CDR1 KGHSH, CDR2 LQKENI. CDR3 sequence reads: CASSLTGTSDTDTQYF. The CDR3 nucleotides read TGTGCCAGCTCACTAACCGGGACTAGCGACACAGATACGCAGTATTTT.

The J gene is TRBJ2-7, the V gene TRBV4-1; perhaps TRBD1 as D (5 bases). Germline CDR1 and CDR2: MGHRA and YSYEKL. Trimming cost V 2 bases and J 5 bases, with 19 bases left between them. The CDR3 runs 16 residues. The CDR3 DNA sequence: TGCGCCAGCAGCCAAAGGGGCCGCCACCCTGGCGACGAGCAGTACTTC. Protein product: CASSQRGRHPGDEQYF.

The V call is TRBV5-1, the J call TRBJ2-7; TRBD1 matches at 11 bases. The junction had 5 bases not matched to a gene; V was cut back by 4 bases and J by 2 bases. The CDR3 sequence is 15 residues long. Germline V gene lookup returns CDR1 SGHRS and CDR2 YFSETQ. This chain's CDR3 is CASSSGQGAPYEQYF. As DNA, the CDR3 is TGCGCCAGCAGCAGCGGACAGGGGGCCCCCTACGAGCAGTACTTC.

The chain links TRBV5-1 to TRBJ1-1, with 8 bases aligning to TRBD1. The CDR3 loop spans 14 amino acids. V lost 3 bases and J lost 0; bases outside the gene matches: 1. Per the germline V gene, CDR1 is SGHRS and CDR2 is YFSETQ. CDR3 sequence: CASSWTGMNTEAFF. The CDR3 DNA is TGCGCCAGCAGCTGGACAGGGATGAACACTGAAGCTTTCTTT.

As DNA, the CDR3 is TGTGCCAGCAGCCCAGACAGGGTAACAGATACGCAGTATTTT. Translation: CASSPDRVTDTQYF. The V gene is TRBV7-2, the J gene TRBJ2-3; 7 nucleotides agree with TRBD1. The V segment lost 5 bases and the J segment 3 bases; nucleotides outside the gene matches: 5. The CDR3 runs 14 residues. Germline V gene lookup returns CDR1 SGHTA and CDR2 FQGNSA.